A single sample gave rise to the 32 T cell receptor beta chains below, sequenced in a study of vaccination effects on CD4 cells after COVID-19. Before sequencing, viral peptide pools were used by the ViraFEST assay to expand antigen-specific CD4+ T cells. Cells that had been cultured for roughly ten days were the source of isolated CD4+ T cells. The participants, recipients of two vaccine doses, got either BNT162b2 or mRNA-1273. The assay was immunoSEQ multiplex PCR, and TCRdb's table has in-frame clones only and misses some. The sample carries some 15,000 clones, 70% recorded once. Their antigens are not known. Sequenced here: CD4+ T cells from PBMCs cultured with SARS-CoV-2 spike peptides, sampled after COVID-19 vaccination. The receptors were gathered from a human donor who received a COVID-19 vaccine.

The V call is TRBV6-4, the J call TRBJ2-3, with D uncertain. The CDR3 is made up of 15 amino acids. The germline gives CDR1 MRHNA, CDR2 SNTAGT. V was cut by 3 bases and J by 5 bases, with 15 bases left in between. CDR3 in DNA: TGTGCCAGCAGTGAGTGTTCCTCCTTCGGAGATACGCAGTATTTT. Translating it yields CASSECSSFGDTQYF.

This chain connects TRBV12-1 to TRBJ2-1; the table's D call, TRBD2, has no DNA check behind it. TRBV12-1 has pseudogene status. CDR3 length: 16 amino acids. The CDR3 region is CASSFAPGGPYNEQFF. CDR3 nucleotide sequence: TGTGCCAGCAGCTTTGCCCCGGGGGGCCCCTACAATGAGCAGTTCTTC.

J is TRBJ1-5 and V is TRBV6-6, with D perhaps TRBD1 (6 bases). The CDR3 length is 14 residues. Germline CDR1 is MNHNY and CDR2 is SVGAGI (reference sequence). V dropped 6 bases and J dropped 5 bases, with 14 bases sitting between them. CDR3 nucleotide sequence: TGTGCCAGCAGGAAAAGGGGGGGTGATCAGCCCCAGCATTTT. Its protein product is CASRKRGGDQPQHF.

The rearrangement links TRBV6-5 to TRBJ2-7; D perhaps matches TRBD1 (5 bases). CDR3 size: 13 residues. V lost 0 bases and J lost 6, with 9 bases in between. Germline-derived CDR1 and CDR2 are MNHEY and SVGAGI. The CDR3 sequence: CASSYSHGAEQYF. The CDR3 nucleotides read TGTGCCAGCAGTTACTCCCATGGGGCCGAGCAGTACTTC.

The chain has TRBV30 and TRBJ2-1; D is possibly TRBD1 or TRBD2 (5 bases each). The germline V gene encodes CDR1 GTSNPN and CDR2 SVGIG (reference sequence). The V end lost 0 bases, the J end lost 0 bases, and 6 bases lay between the germline ends. The CDR3 extends over 14 amino acids. CDR3 bases: TGTGCCTGGAGTGTGGGGACCTCCTACAATGAGCAGTTCTTC. It encodes CAWSVGTSYNEQFF.

The chain recombines TRBV11-2 with TRBJ1-2; a possible D gene is TRBD1 (5 bases). V was trimmed by 5 bases and J by 4 bases, leaving 17 bases between them. From germline, CDR1 is SGHAT and CDR2 FQNNGV. The CDR3 has 15 residues. The CDR3 sequence is CASSDYQTAIYGYTF. CDR3 bases: TGTGCCAGCAGCGACTACCAGACAGCTATCTATGGCTACACCTTC.

In its sample, this clone was seen a few times. V gene TRBV6-5 combines with J gene TRBJ1-2, with unresolved D. CDR1 and CDR2 (germline): MNHEY, SVGAGI. The CDR3 loop spans 12 amino acids. The V and J ends lost 6 bases and 0 bases respectively, with 5 bases between them. The CDR3 bases are TGTGCCAGCAGGGCCCCTAACTATGGCTACACCTTC. It specifies CASRAPNYGYTF.

This clone has only a few counts. V and J are TRBV7-9 and TRBJ1-2; D is perhaps TRBD1 (5 bases). The V gene's germline CDR1 is SEHNR and CDR2 FQNEAQ (reference sequence). The CDR3 length is 13 residues. V lost 3 bases to trimming and J lost 2 bases, with 7 bases between them. DNA of the CDR3: TGTGCCAGCAGCTTCAAGGGGAACTATGGCTACACCTTC. This encodes CASSFKGNYGYTF.

The V call is TRBV5-4, the J call TRBJ2-5; maybe TRBD2 (6 bases). V shed 4 bases and J shed 3 bases, with 16 bases lying between them. Germline CDR1 reads SGHNT; CDR2 reads YYREEE (reference sequence). The CDR3 is 15 amino acids. The CDR3 nucleotides read TGTGCCAGCAGCGTCTCCGGGACTTCAAAAGAGACCCAGTACTTC. It is translated as CASSVSGTSKETQYF.

The chain links TRBV18 to TRBJ1-1, with 7 bases that match TRBD1. The CDR3 totals 15 residues. Looked up from germline, CDR1 is KGHSH and CDR2 is LQKENI. The J segment lost 7 bases and the V segment lost 3 bases, leaving 11 bases of the junction unmatched. The CDR3 sequence is CASSPSGRGQGEAFF. The CDR3 coding sequence is TGTGCCAGCTCACCCTCCGGGAGGGGGCAAGGTGAAGCTTTCTTT.

This sequence joins TRBV30 and TRBJ2-3; the match to TRBD2 covers 13 bases. The CDR3 contains 15 residues. Germline CDR1 GTSNPN, CDR2 SVGIG (reference sequence). J gave up 6 bases and V 5 bases, and 8 bases lay outside the gene matches. CDR3 loop: CAWAGLAGVADTQYF. The CDR3 nucleotides read TGTGCCTGGGCCGGACTAGCGGGGGTTGCGGATACGCAGTATTTT.

The chain combines TRBV6-5 with TRBJ2-5, with TRBD2 matching 9 bases. This CDR3 is built from 15 residues. Germline V CDR1 and CDR2: MNHEY, SVGAGI. After removal of 6 bases from V and 5 bases from J, the junction contained 10 bases not matched to a gene. Written as DNA, the CDR3 is TGTGCCAGCAGATTCACTAGCGGGTCCCGGGAGACCCAGTACTTC. Its translation is CASRFTSGSRETQYF.

The chain joins TRBV24-1 to TRBJ2-1; 9 bases are a match to TRBD2. The V gene end was trimmed by 3 bases and the J gene end by 7 bases; junction bases not matched to a gene: 9. This CDR3 region has 16 residues. The germline gives CDR1 KGHDR, CDR2 SFDVKD. The CDR3, as DNA: TGTGCCACCAGTGATCCAGCGGGAGGAAGAGTGAATGAGCAGTTCTTC. Encoded protein: CATSDPAGGRVNEQFF.

The chain recombines TRBV4-3 with TRBJ1-1; D unclear. Germline CDR1 LGHNA, CDR2 YSLEER. The CDR3 is made up of 12 amino acids. Trimming left V 4 bases short and J 1 base short, with 4 bases between. This CDR3 is CASSRGNTEAFF. The CDR3 DNA follows: TGCGCCAGCAGCCGGGGGAACACTGAAGCTTTCTTT.

V and J are TRBV18 and TRBJ2-7; a possible D gene is TRBD1 (6 bases). The CDR3 loop spans 17 amino acids. Trimming took off 1 base at V and 6 bases at J, with 22 bases between the two ends. Germline CDR1 is KGHSH and CDR2 is LQKENI. CDR3 DNA sequence: TGTGCCAGCTCACCACGCGGTTCCGGGGACACACTGTCCGAGCAGTACTTC. This gives the protein CASSPRGSGDTLSEQYF.

The V and J genes are TRBV7-9 and TRBJ2-5, with D hard to call. Germline V gene sequence: CDR1 SEHNR, CDR2 FQNEAQ (reference sequence). Trimming took 2 bases from V and 4 from J, leaving 5 bases between them. CDR3 length: 12 amino acids. The chain's CDR3 is CASSLNIETQYF. In DNA form, the CDR3 reads TGTGCCAGCAGCTTAAATATAGAGACCCAGTACTTC.

The V call is TRBV11-2, the J call TRBJ2-3, with a possible D match to TRBD2 (5 bases). Germline values: CDR1 SGHAT, CDR2 FQNNGV. The CDR3 has 16 residues. V dropped 1 base and J dropped 6 bases, with 17 bases sitting between them. The CDR3 coding sequence is TGTGCCAGCAGCTTAGGCCCCGAACGGGGAAGGGATACGCAGTATTTT. It is translated as CASSLGPERGRDTQYF.

V and J are TRBV5-8 and TRBJ2-3; 8 bases align to TRBD2. This CDR3 contains 15 residues. V gave up 0 bases and J gave up 4 bases; unmatched junction bases: 4. Germline CDR1 SGHTS, CDR2 YDEGEE. The DNA for the CDR3 is TGTGCCAGCAGCTTGGACGGCGGGGGGTCAGATACGCAGTATTTT. This codes for CASSLDGGGSDTQYF.

The rearrangement joins TRBV4-2 to TRBJ2-3, with a weak D call TRBD2 (5 bases). There are 16 residues in the CDR3. V lost 4 bases and J 2 bases, leaving 16 bases between the germline ends. Per the germline V gene, CDR1 is LGHNA and CDR2 is YNFKEQ. This CDR3 reads CASSPQYGKFTDTQYF. In DNA form, the CDR3 reads TGTGCCAGCAGCCCACAGTACGGGAAATTCACAGATACGCAGTATTTT.

The V gene is TRBV28, the J gene TRBJ2-2, with 8 nucleotides matching TRBD1. Per the germline V gene, CDR1 is MDHEN and CDR2 is SYDVKM. V lost 5 bases to trimming and J lost 0 bases; unmatched junction nucleotides: 11. The CDR3 contains 18 residues. CDR3 sequence: CASSPQTWDRTNTGELFF. CDR3 sequence (DNA): TGTGCCAGCAGTCCCCAAACCTGGGACAGGACGAACACCGGGGAGCTGTTTTTT.

This clone was counted between two and nine times. The rearrangement uses TRBV5-8 and TRBJ1-1; TRBD1 matches 7 bases. This CDR3 region has 14 residues. Trimming cost V 0 bases and J 5 bases; bases outside gene matches: 4. The germline gives CDR1 SGHTS, CDR2 YDEGEE. CDR3 region: CASSLDRGTTEAFF. For the CDR3, the DNA is TGTGCCAGCAGCTTGGACAGGGGAACGACTGAAGCTTTCTTT.

This chain joins TRBV24-1 and TRBJ2-3; no clear D. Trimming shortened V by 0 bases and J by 6 bases, and 3 bases separated the two germline ends. Germline V gives CDR1 KGHDR, CDR2 SFDVKD. This CDR3 region has 12 residues. The CDR3 loop reads CATSDLRDTQYF. The CDR3 DNA reads TGTGCCACCAGTGATTTGAGGGATACGCAGTATTTT.

This clone turned up a few times. This chain connects TRBV3-1 (or the pseudogene TRBV3-2) to TRBJ2-2; D is ambiguous. Trimming took 0 bases from V and 0 from J, leaving 8 bases between them. Germline lookup yields CDR1 LGHDT and CDR2 YNNKEL (reference sequence). The CDR3 totals 16 residues. The CDR3 spells CASSQETLTNTGELFF. The CDR3, as DNA: TGTGCCAGCAGCCAAGAGACTCTAACGAACACCGGGGAGCTGTTTTTT.

A few counts support this clone. The rearrangement uses TRBV28 and TRBJ1-5; possibly TRBD1 for D (6 bases). CDR1 and CDR2 (germline): MDHEN, SYDVKM. CDR3 length equals 14 residues. The V gene lost 5 bases and the J gene lost 5 bases, with 13 bases spanning the gap. The CDR3, as DNA: TGTGCCAGCAGTCCCAACGGGGGCTATCAGCCCCAGCATTTT. Translation gives CASSPNGGYQPQHF.

This clone appeared once. The chain has TRBV5-1 and TRBJ2-1, with 10 bases that match TRBD2. The CDR3 is 15 amino acids. CDR1 SGHRS and CDR2 YFSETQ come from the germline V gene. With V trimmed by 4 bases and J by 9 bases, 10 bases remained unmatched. The DNA for the CDR3 is TGCGCCAGCAGCAGATGGACTAGCGGAGAGGGTGAGCAGTTCTTC. Translating gives CASSRWTSGEGEQFF. Combining the CDR3 with reference TRBV5-1 and TRBJ2-1 gives the whole variable domain KAGVTQTPRYLIKTRGQQVTLSCSPISGHRSVSWYQQTPGQGLQFLFEYFSETQRNKGNFPGRFSGRQFSNSRSEMNVSTLELGDSALYLCASSRWTSGEGEQFFGPGTRLTVL.

By proportion, this clone is medium-sized. This chain uses TRBV18 with TRBJ2-5; D unresolved. The CDR3 has 13 amino acids. The ends were cut back, 3 bases at V and 0 bases at J, with 5 bases in the middle. The germline gives CDR1 KGHSH, CDR2 LQKENI. DNA of the CDR3: TGTGCCAGCTCACCGGGGTACCAAGAGACCCAGTACTTC. Residues: CASSPGYQETQYF.

As regards this clone: The sample has other DNA sequences that encode this CDR3 too. The chain joins TRBV18 to TRBJ1-6, with a tentative D call TRBD1 (6 bases). Germline lookup yields CDR1 KGHSH and CDR2 LQKENI. There are 14 residues in the CDR3. The V and J ends lost 2 bases and 7 bases respectively, with 9 bases between them. This CDR3 reads CASSPGQGNSPLHF. CDR3 bases: TGTGCCAGCTCACCAGGGCAGGGGAATTCACCCCTCCACTTT.

The chain uses TRBV19 and TRBJ2-2, with TRBD2 identical over 11 bases. This CDR3 is built from 14 residues. V lost 5 bases and J lost 7; bases outside the gene matches: 3. The germline CDR1 and CDR2 sequences are LNHDA and SQIVND (reference sequence). CDR3 in amino acids: CASSLAGGIGELFF. DNA of the CDR3: TGTGCCAGTAGTTTAGCGGGGGGGATCGGGGAGCTGTTTTTT.

The CDR3 DNA reads TGCGCCAGCAGCTTGGAGATCACCGGGGAGCTGTTTTTT. This encodes CASSLEITGELFF. The genes are TRBV5-1 and TRBJ2-2; unclear D gene. In germline, CDR1 is SGHRS, CDR2 YFSETQ. The V and J ends lost 0 bases and 4 bases respectively, with 4 bases between them. The CDR3 loop spans 13 amino acids.

This chain uses TRBV4-3 with TRBJ1-2, with TRBD1 as a possible D gene (5 bases). The V gene lost 2 bases and the J gene lost 0 bases, with 10 bases spanning the gap. The CDR3 sequence is 15 residues long. Germline V gene sequence: CDR1 LGHNA, CDR2 YSLEER. In DNA, the CDR3 is TGCGCCAGCAGCCAATATCAGGGTACTAACTATGGCTACACCTTC. This encodes CASSQYQGTNYGYTF.

This chain links TRBV15 with TRBJ2-5, with a tentative D call TRBD2 (5 bases). This CDR3 comprises 12 residues. V was trimmed by 0 bases and J by 7 bases, leaving 6 bases between them. CDR1 is LNHNV and CDR2 is YYDKDF in the germline V gene (reference sequence). The DNA of the CDR3 is TGTGCCACCAGCAGAGATGCGGGGACCCAGTACTTC. The encoded protein is CATSRDAGTQYF.

The genes are TRBV11-2 and TRBJ2-1; a possible D gene is TRBD2 (5 bases). This CDR3 contains 15 residues. Per germline, CDR1 SGHAT and CDR2 FQNNGV. The V end lost 7 bases, the J end lost 0 bases, and 13 bases lay between the germline ends. The CDR3 DNA reads as TGTGCCAGCACCCTAGCCCCCCGCTCCTACAATGAGCAGTTCTTC. Its protein product is CASTLAPRSYNEQFF.